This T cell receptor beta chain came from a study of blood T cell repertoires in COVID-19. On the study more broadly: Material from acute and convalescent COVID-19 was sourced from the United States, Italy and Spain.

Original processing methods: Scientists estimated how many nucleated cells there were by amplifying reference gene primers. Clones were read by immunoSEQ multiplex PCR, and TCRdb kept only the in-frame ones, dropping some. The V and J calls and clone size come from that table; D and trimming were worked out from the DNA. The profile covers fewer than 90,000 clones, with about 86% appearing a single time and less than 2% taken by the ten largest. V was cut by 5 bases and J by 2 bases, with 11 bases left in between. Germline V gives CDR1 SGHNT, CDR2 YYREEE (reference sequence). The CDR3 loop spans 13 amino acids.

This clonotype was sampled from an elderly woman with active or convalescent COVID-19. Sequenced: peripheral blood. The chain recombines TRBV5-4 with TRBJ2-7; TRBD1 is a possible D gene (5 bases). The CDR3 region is CASSRDRPYEQYF. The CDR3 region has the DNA TGTGCCAGCAGTCGAGACAGACCCTACGAGCAGTACTTC.